Listed below are T cell receptor beta chains from one sample, sequenced in a study of blood T cell repertoires in COVID-19. TCRdb's copy holds only in-frame clones and misses some; the assay was immunoSEQ multiplex PCR. The sample includes around 330,000 clones, around 90% of them seen just once. The specimen was PBMCs or T cells enriched from blood (not recorded which). These receptors were taken from a man aged 60 to 69 who had recovered from COVID-19. Both conserved end residues are part of each CDR3. The order of the fields is CDR3 protein, V gene, J gene, clone size, D gene. D genes are given only for firm matches. Clone size appears in some rows only: once, few, many, or a class for an expanded clone.

cdr3_aa: CASSLADSPLHF
v_call: TRBV28
j_call: TRBJ1-6
clone_size: once
d_call: NA

cdr3_aa: CASSTPDRDRTQYF
v_call: TRBV19
j_call: TRBJ2-3
clone_size: NA
d_call: TRBD1

cdr3_aa: CASSLAYNLASTDTQYF
v_call: TRBV5-5
j_call: TRBJ2-3
clone_size: NA
d_call: NA

cdr3_aa: CASSQEAGGPYEQYF
v_call: TRBV4-1
j_call: TRBJ2-7
clone_size: NA
d_call: TRBD2

cdr3_aa: CASSWGTGGTYEQYF
v_call: TRBV5-1
j_call: TRBJ2-7
clone_size: NA
d_call: TRBD1

cdr3_aa: CASRHGTVKLDEQFF
v_call: TRBV5-1
j_call: TRBJ2-1
clone_size: once
d_call: TRBD1

cdr3_aa: CASSMTGEKAQHF
v_call: TRBV27
j_call: TRBJ1-5
clone_size: once
d_call: NA

cdr3_aa: CASSPRTSGRFYEQYF
v_call: TRBV3-1/TRBV3-2
j_call: TRBJ2-7
clone_size: NA
d_call: TRBD2

cdr3_aa: CASRKFPGLAGELGETQYF
v_call: TRBV10-1
j_call: TRBJ2-5
clone_size: NA
d_call: TRBD2

cdr3_aa: CASSIEHRVSTGELFF
v_call: TRBV19
j_call: TRBJ2-2
clone_size: NA
d_call: NA

cdr3_aa: CASSFGGYGGYTF
v_call: TRBV12-3/TRBV12-4
j_call: TRBJ1-2
clone_size: NA
d_call: NA

cdr3_aa: CASSYQGAWVTQYF
v_call: TRBV5-8
j_call: TRBJ2-5
clone_size: once
d_call: TRBD1

cdr3_aa: CASSLGGAGGSSYEQYF
v_call: TRBV7-2
j_call: TRBJ2-7
clone_size: NA
d_call: TRBD2

cdr3_aa: CASSPSGGYGYTF
v_call: TRBV6-5
j_call: TRBJ1-2
clone_size: NA
d_call: TRBD1

cdr3_aa: CASSNRGQGWGRVTQYF
v_call: TRBV28
j_call: TRBJ2-5
clone_size: NA
d_call: TRBD1

cdr3_aa: CASSVGLLKYEQFF
v_call: TRBV4-2
j_call: TRBJ2-1
clone_size: NA
d_call: NA

cdr3_aa: CASSLARAGDRNSPLHF
v_call: TRBV5-1
j_call: TRBJ1-6
clone_size: NA
d_call: TRBD1

cdr3_aa: CASSRTASGNTIYF
v_call: TRBV27
j_call: TRBJ1-3
clone_size: once
d_call: NA

cdr3_aa: CAISGWDGSLNEQFF
v_call: TRBV10-3
j_call: TRBJ2-1
clone_size: NA
d_call: NA

cdr3_aa: CASSLTTSARNEQFF
v_call: TRBV5-4
j_call: TRBJ2-1
clone_size: NA
d_call: TRBD2

cdr3_aa: CASSPGQGAYEQYF
v_call: TRBV5-1
j_call: TRBJ2-7
clone_size: NA
d_call: TRBD1

cdr3_aa: CASSLEGVRTRTEAFF
v_call: TRBV5-1
j_call: TRBJ1-1
clone_size: NA
d_call: NA

cdr3_aa: CASSFGGDSNQPQHF
v_call: TRBV27
j_call: TRBJ1-5
clone_size: NA
d_call: NA

cdr3_aa: CASSPVGKGEAFF
v_call: TRBV18
j_call: TRBJ1-1
clone_size: once
d_call: NA

cdr3_aa: CASSSGTLIGYEQYF
v_call: TRBV28
j_call: TRBJ2-7
clone_size: NA
d_call: NA

cdr3_aa: CASRPGTGGWYEQYF
v_call: TRBV6-5
j_call: TRBJ2-7
clone_size: NA
d_call: TRBD1

cdr3_aa: CASSPPGDEQFF
v_call: TRBV5-1
j_call: TRBJ2-1
clone_size: NA
d_call: NA

cdr3_aa: CASSPPGLAGGTGELFF
v_call: TRBV11-2
j_call: TRBJ2-2
clone_size: NA
d_call: TRBD2

cdr3_aa: CASSRPTSGEYNEQFF
v_call: TRBV4-1
j_call: TRBJ2-1
clone_size: NA
d_call: TRBD2

cdr3_aa: CASSQDRGVILEAFF
v_call: TRBV14
j_call: TRBJ1-1
clone_size: NA
d_call: NA

cdr3_aa: CASSSQGNSPLHF
v_call: TRBV5-1
j_call: TRBJ1-6
clone_size: NA
d_call: NA

cdr3_aa: CASSLRGDTNQPQHF
v_call: TRBV3-1/TRBV3-2
j_call: TRBJ1-5
clone_size: NA
d_call: NA